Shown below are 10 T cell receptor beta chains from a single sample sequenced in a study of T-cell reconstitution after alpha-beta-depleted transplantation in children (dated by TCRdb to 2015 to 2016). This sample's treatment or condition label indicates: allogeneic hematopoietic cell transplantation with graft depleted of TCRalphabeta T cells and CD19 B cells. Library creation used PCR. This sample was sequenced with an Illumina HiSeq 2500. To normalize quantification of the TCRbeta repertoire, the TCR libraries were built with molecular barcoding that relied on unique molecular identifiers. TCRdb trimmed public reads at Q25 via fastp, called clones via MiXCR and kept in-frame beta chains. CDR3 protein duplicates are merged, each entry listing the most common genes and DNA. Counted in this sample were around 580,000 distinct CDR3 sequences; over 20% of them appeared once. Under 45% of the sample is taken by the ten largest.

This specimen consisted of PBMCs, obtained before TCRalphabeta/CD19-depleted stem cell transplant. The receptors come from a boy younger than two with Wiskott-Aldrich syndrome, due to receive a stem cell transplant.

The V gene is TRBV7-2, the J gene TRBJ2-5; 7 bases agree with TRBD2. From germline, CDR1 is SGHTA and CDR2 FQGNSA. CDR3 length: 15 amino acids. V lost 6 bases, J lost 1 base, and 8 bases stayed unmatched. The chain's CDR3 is CASSWTRWAQETQYF. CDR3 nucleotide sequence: TGTGCCAGCAGTTGGACTAGATGGGCCCAAGAGACCCAGTACTTC.

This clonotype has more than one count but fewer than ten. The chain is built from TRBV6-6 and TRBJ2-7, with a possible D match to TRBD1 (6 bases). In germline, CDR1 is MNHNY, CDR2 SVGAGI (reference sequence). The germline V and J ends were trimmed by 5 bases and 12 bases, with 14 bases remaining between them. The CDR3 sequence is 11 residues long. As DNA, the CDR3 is TGTGCCAGCAGTGGACCGGGACACTCGTACTTC. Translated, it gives CASSGPGHSYF.

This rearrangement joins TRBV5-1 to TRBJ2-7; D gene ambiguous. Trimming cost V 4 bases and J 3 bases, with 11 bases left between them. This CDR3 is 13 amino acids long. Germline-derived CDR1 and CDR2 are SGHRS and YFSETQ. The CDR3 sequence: CASSGAISYEQYF. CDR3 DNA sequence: TGCGCCAGCAGCGGAGCGATAAGCTACGAGCAGTACTTC.

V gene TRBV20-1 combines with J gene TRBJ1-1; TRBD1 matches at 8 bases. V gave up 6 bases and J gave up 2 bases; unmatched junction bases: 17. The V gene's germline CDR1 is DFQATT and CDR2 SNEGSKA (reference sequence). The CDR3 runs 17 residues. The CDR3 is CSADRRTGSFFNTEAFF. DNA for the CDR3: TGCAGTGCAGACCGACGGACAGGGTCCTTTTTTAACACTGAAGCTTTCTTT.

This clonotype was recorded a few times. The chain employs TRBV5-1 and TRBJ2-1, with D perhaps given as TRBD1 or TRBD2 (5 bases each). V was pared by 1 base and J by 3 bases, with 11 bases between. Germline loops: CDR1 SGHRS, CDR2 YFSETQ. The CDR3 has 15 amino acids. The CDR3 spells CASSLRQGDYNEQFF. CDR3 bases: TGCGCCAGCAGCTTGCGTCAGGGAGACTACAATGAGCAGTTCTTC.

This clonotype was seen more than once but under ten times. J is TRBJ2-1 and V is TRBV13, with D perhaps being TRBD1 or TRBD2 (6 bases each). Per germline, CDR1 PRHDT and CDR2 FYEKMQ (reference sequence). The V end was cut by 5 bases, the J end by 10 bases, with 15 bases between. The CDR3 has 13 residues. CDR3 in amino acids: CASSPRLGGEQFF. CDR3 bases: TGTGCCAGCAGCCCACGACTAGGGGGGGAGCAGTTCTTC.

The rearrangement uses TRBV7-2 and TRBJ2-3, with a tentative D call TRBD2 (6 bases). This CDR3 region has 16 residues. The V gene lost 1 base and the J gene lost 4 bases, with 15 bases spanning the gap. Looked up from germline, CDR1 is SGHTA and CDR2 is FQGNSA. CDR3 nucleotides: TGTGCCAGCAGCTTAGACGGGAGAGGGGCTGCAGATACGCAGTATTTT. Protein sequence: CASSLDGRGAADTQYF.

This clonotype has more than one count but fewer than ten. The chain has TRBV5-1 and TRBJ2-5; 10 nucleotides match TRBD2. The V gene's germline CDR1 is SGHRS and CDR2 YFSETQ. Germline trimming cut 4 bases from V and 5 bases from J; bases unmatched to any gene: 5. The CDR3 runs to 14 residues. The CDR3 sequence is CASSPSGSYETQYF. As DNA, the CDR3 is TGCGCCAGCAGCCCTAGCGGGAGCTATGAGACCCAGTACTTC.

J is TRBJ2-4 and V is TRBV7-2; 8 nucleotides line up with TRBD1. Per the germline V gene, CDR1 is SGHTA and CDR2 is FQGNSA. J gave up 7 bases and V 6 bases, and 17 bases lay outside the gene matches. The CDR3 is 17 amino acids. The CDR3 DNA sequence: TGTGCCAGCAGTCCTCGGCCAGGGGGCGTCTGGGTGAACATTCAGTACTTC. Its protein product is CASSPRPGGVWVNIQYF.

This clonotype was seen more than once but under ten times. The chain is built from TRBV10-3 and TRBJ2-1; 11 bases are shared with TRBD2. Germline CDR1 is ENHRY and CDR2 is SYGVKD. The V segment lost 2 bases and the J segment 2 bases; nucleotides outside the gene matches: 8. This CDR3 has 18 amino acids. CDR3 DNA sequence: TGTGCCATCAGTGAGAGGGGATCTAGCGGGAGGACCTACAATGAGCAGTTCTTC. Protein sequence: CAISERGSSGRTYNEQFF.